This T cell receptor (beta chain) was found in a study of shared clonotypes between healthy human individuals. Study-wide results and limits: Genetic and exposure-history diversity was limited by the few donors.

Here immunoSEQ multiplex PCR was the method, and the copy in TCRdb shows in-frame clones only, minus some. The repertoire includes more than 550,000 clones, about 90% of them detected once, and approximately 24% sits in the top ten. The naive CD8 population came from CD45RO-negative cells selected for CCR7, without terminally differentiated effector memory CD45RA+ cells. On this clone itself: What it binds is unknown.

The sequenced material came from naive CD8+ T cells sorted from blood. The TCR comes from a man between 25 and 39 years old in good health.

The CDR3: CASSLEAGVSPDEQFF. The CDR3 DNA is TGTGCCAGCAGCTTAGAAGCGGGAGTTTCCCCGGATGAGCAGTTCTTC. The chain combines TRBV7-8 with TRBJ2-1, with 8 bases lining up with TRBD2. V gave up 1 base and J gave up 8 bases; unmatched junction bases: 10. The CDR3 is made up of 16 amino acids. The germline V gene has CDR1 SGHVS and CDR2 FQNEAQ.